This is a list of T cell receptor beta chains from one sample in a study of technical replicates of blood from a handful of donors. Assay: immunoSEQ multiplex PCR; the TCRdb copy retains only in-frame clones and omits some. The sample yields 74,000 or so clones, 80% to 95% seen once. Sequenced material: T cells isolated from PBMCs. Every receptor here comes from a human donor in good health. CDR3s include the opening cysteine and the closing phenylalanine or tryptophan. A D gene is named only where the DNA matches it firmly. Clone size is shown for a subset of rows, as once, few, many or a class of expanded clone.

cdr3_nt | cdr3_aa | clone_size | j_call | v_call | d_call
TGTGCCAGCAGTTACGCCTCGGCTAATGAAAAACTGTTTTTT | CASSYASANEKLFF | - | TRBJ1-4 | TRBV6-6 | -
TGTGCCAGCAGTTCAGGGGCGCGAAGCTCTGGAAACACCATATATTTT | CASSSGARSSGNTIYF | - | TRBJ1-3 | TRBV6-6 | -
TGTGCCAGCAGTAGAGAGGGGGGGAGTCAGCCCCAGCATTTT | CASSREGGSQPQHF | - | TRBJ1-5 | TRBV28 | -
TGCGCCAGCAGCCAAGATTGGACAGGGGCCTACGAGCAGTACTTC | CASSQDWTGAYEQYF | - | TRBJ2-7 | TRBV4-3 | TRBD1
TGTGCCAGGCGGGACGGGAACACCGGGGAGCTGTTTTTT | CARRDGNTGELFF | - | TRBJ2-2 | TRBV19 | -
TGTGCCAGCAGCGGCAAGACAGGGGGCGATGGCTACACCTTC | CASSGKTGGDGYTF | - | TRBJ1-2 | TRBV11-2 | TRBD1
TGTGCCAGCAGAAGACTAGCGGGAACCTACGAGCAGTACTTC | CASRRLAGTYEQYF | - | TRBJ2-7 | TRBV28 | TRBD2
TGCAGCATAATGGGACAGTTCTACGAGCAGTACTTC | CSIMGQFYEQYF | - | TRBJ2-7 | TRBV29-1 | TRBD1
TGTGCCAGCAGTTACCAGACTAACTATGGCTACACCTTC | CASSYQTNYGYTF | - | TRBJ1-2 | TRBV6-6 | -
TGTGCCAGCAGTGAAATTAAGGGGACAGGATATTTAGTTGGCTACACCTTC | CASSEIKGTGYLVGYTF | once | TRBJ1-2 | TRBV2 | TRBD1
TGTGCCAGCAGCTTAGACCCACTAGCGGGAGTGCAAGAGCAGTACTTC | CASSLDPLAGVQEQYF | - | TRBJ2-7 | TRBV7-2 | TRBD2
TGTGCCAGTAGTATACTCGACACGACTGGGGCCAACGTCCTGACTTTC | CASSILDTTGANVLTF | - | TRBJ2-6 | TRBV19 | -
TGTGCCAGCCAGTTAGGGAGAGAAAGCGACACTGAAGCTTTCTTT | CASQLGRESDTEAFF | - | TRBJ1-1 | TRBV6-5 | -
TGCAGCGTTGCGGGACAGATTACGGGGGCCAACGTCCTGACTTTC | CSVAGQITGANVLTF | - | TRBJ2-6 | TRBV29-1 | TRBD1
TGCAGCGCCGGGACAGCCTACACCGGGGAGCTGTTTTTT | CSAGTAYTGELFF | - | TRBJ2-2 | TRBV29-1 | TRBD1
TGTGCCAGCAGCTTAACGGGACAGGGGTCCTACGAGCAGTACTTC | CASSLTGQGSYEQYF | - | TRBJ2-7 | TRBV7-9 | TRBD1
TGTGCCAGCTCTAGGGGAGGGACCCAGCATTTT | CASSRGGTQHF | - | TRBJ1-5 | TRBV27 | -
TGTGCCAGCTCAACTACGACAGGGAAAGGAGCTTTCTTT | CASSTTTGKGAFF | - | TRBJ1-1 | TRBV18 | TRBD1
TGTGCCAGCAGCGCAGGGGGCGGGTTGGACACTGAAGCTTTCTTT | CASSAGGGLDTEAFF | few | TRBJ1-1 | TRBV9 | TRBD1
TGCGCCAGCAGGACTGACGCGGGAGATGAGCAGTTCTTC | CASRTDAGDEQFF | - | TRBJ2-1 | TRBV5-1 | TRBD2
TGTGCCAGCAGTATAGCGGGAGGGCCAGACGAGCAGTACTTC | CASSIAGGPDEQYF | - | TRBJ2-7 | TRBV28 | TRBD2
TGTGCCAGCAGCCGCGGGACCATCACCGGGGAGCTGTTTTTT | CASSRGTITGELFF | - | TRBJ2-2 | TRBV11-3 | -
TGTGCCAGCAGCTTAGCCAACTCTGGAAACACCATATATTTT | CASSLANSGNTIYF | once | TRBJ1-3 | TRBV7-2 | -
TGTGCCAGCAGTGATGGAGGACTAGCGGGATTAGTAGCGACAGATACGCAGTATTTT | CASSDGGLAGLVATDTQYF | - | TRBJ2-3 | TRBV6-1 | TRBD2
TGTGCCAGCAGCCAAGCAGGGATAGATGAGCAGTTCTTC | CASSQAGIDEQFF | - | TRBJ2-1 | TRBV4-2 | -
TGTGCCAGCAGTGAATTAGGGGAAGGGGCGGAGGAGCAGTACTTC | CASSELGEGAEEQYF | - | TRBJ2-7 | TRBV25-1 | -
TGCGCCAGCAGCTTGCGTGGGGACAGGAGCAACTATGGCTACACCTTC | CASSLRGDRSNYGYTF | - | TRBJ1-2 | TRBV5-1 | TRBD1
TGTGCCAGCAGCTTGGGACAGTCTGTCGATGAAGCTTTCTTT | CASSLGQSVDEAFF | - | TRBJ1-1 | TRBV5-4 | -
TGTGCCAGCAGTGATTTTTCTAGCGGGATTTACGAGCAGTTCTTC | CASSDFSSGIYEQFF | - | TRBJ2-1 | TRBV2 | TRBD2
TGTGCCATCAGTGATCGGCGGGACGTCCTGACTTTC | CAISDRRDVLTF | - | TRBJ2-6 | TRBV10-3 | -
TGTGCCAGCAGGGGGGGGCTGAGCTCCTACAATGAGCAGTTCTTC | CASRGGLSSYNEQFF | - | TRBJ2-1 | TRBV28 | -
TGTGCCACTATCCGACGGGGACAAAGTGGCTACACCTTC | CATIRRGQSGYTF | - | TRBJ1-2 | TRBV19 | -
TGTGCCAGCAGCTTAGCGGCGGTCAAGTACAATGAGCAGTTCTTC | CASSLAAVKYNEQFF | once | TRBJ2-1 | TRBV7-9 | -
TGTGCCAGCAGCATAACGGGGTCTAGCAATCAGCCCCAGCATTTT | CASSITGSSNQPQHF | few | TRBJ1-5 | TRBV9 | -
TGTGCCAGCAGTGATTACCAGGGGATTCACAATGAGCAGTTCTTC | CASSDYQGIHNEQFF | few | TRBJ2-1 | TRBV2 | -
TGTGCCAGCAGCTTGGGTCAGGGACTAGCGGGAGAGACCCAGTACTTC | CASSLGQGLAGETQYF | - | TRBJ2-5 | TRBV5-5 | TRBD2
TGTGCCAGCAGCCCCCAGGGACACTCCACCGGGGAGCTGTTTTTT | CASSPQGHSTGELFF | once | TRBJ2-2 | TRBV7-3 | -
TGTGCCAGCAGTTACCAGGGGGCGAACACCGGGGAGCTGTTTTTT | CASSYQGANTGELFF | - | TRBJ2-2 | TRBV6-5 | TRBD1
TGCGCCAGCAGCCATTATACTAGCGGGAGAACAGATACGCAGTATTTT | CASSHYTSGRTDTQYF | - | TRBJ2-3 | TRBV4-3 | TRBD2
TGTGCCAGCAGTTACCCGAAGGGGAACGGAAACACCATATATTTT | CASSYPKGNGNTIYF | many | TRBJ1-3 | TRBV6-6 | -
TGTGCCAGCAGCTTCACTAGCGGAGAGACCCAGTACTTC | CASSFTSGETQYF | - | TRBJ2-5 | TRBV11-3 | TRBD2
TGTGCCAGCAGCGTAGGAGGGAGAGGGAATGAGCAGTTCTTC | CASSVGGRGNEQFF | - | TRBJ2-1 | TRBV9 | -